Below are 30 T cell receptor beta chains sequenced from a single sample in a study of Ad26.COV2.S vaccination and SARS-CoV-2 variants. The data were produced by immunoSEQ multiplex PCR, yet TCRdb's version contains in-frame clones alone and is incomplete. The table lists over 400,000 clones, 85% to 90% of them singletons. Stated treatment: around 19 received Ad26.COV2.S at low or high dose, single or two shots; about 5 received placebo; per-sample allocation not given. Collection of the samples took place on day 63 after the first injection of vaccine or placebo. This specimen consisted of peripheral blood, obtained in a trial of Ad26.COV2.S vaccine versus placebo. The receptors derive from a person aged 18-65 years who received the Ad26.COV2.S COVID-19 vaccine or a placebo.

The chain carries TRBV6-5 and TRBJ2-1, with 7 bases aligning to TRBD1. The germline CDR1 and CDR2 sequences are MNHEY and SVGAGI. With V trimmed by 4 bases and J by 14 bases, 11 bases remained unmatched. The CDR3 has 13 amino acids. The CDR3 sequence: CASSLIQGLHEFF. CDR3 DNA: TGTGCCAGCAGTTTGATACAGGGGCTACACGAGTTCTTC.

The V and J genes are TRBV6-5 and TRBJ1-6, with TRBD1 as a possible D gene (5 bases). V lost 0 bases and J lost 4, with 10 bases in between. Looked up from germline, CDR1 is MNHEY and CDR2 is SVGAGI. CDR3 length: 16 residues. CDR3 nucleotide sequence: TGTGCCAGCAGTTACTCGGGGCCCCCTTATAATTCACCCCTCCACTTT. Amino acid sequence: CASSYSGPPYNSPLHF.

The chain employs TRBV11-3 and TRBJ2-5; D not resolved. Trimming shortened V by 1 base and J by 7 bases, and 13 bases separated the two germline ends. Germline-derived CDR1 and CDR2 are SGHNT and YENEEA. The CDR3 is made up of 14 amino acids. CDR3 region: CASSLGAAIPTQYF. Here the CDR3 DNA reads TGTGCCAGCAGCTTAGGGGCTGCCATACCGACCCAGTACTTC.

The chain carries TRBV7-9 and TRBJ1-4; D is undetermined. The V gene lost 1 base and the J gene lost 0 bases, with 18 bases spanning the gap. Germline V lookup: CDR1 SEHNR, CDR2 FQNEAQ (reference sequence). The CDR3 totals 19 residues. The CDR3 is CASSLGLWMADATNEKLFF. Written as DNA, the CDR3 is TGTGCCAGCAGCTTAGGATTATGGATGGCAGATGCAACTAATGAAAAACTGTTTTTT.

V is TRBV28 and J is TRBJ2-5; 7 bases are a match to TRBD1. The CDR3 runs to 16 residues. The germline V gene encodes CDR1 MDHEN and CDR2 SYDVKM. Losses at the gene ends were 5 bases for V and 5 bases for J; bases not matched to a gene: 14. The CDR3 DNA reads TGTGCCAGCAGTCCAGGCACAGGGGTCGGCGGGGAGACCCAGTACTTC. Translation: CASSPGTGVGGETQYF. The complete variable domain, with remaining parts taken from reference TRBV28 and TRBJ2-5, reads DVKVTQSSRYLVKRTGEKVFLECVQDMDHENMFWYRQDPGLGLRLIYFSYDVKMKEKGDIPEGYSVSREKKERFSLILESASTNQTSMYLCASSPGTGVGGETQYFGPGTRLLVL.

Turning to this clone: The identical CDR3 is also encoded by other nucleotide sequences in the sample. CDR3 DNA sequence: TGCGCCAGCAGCCAGGACTCTGAAGAGACCCAGTACTTC. Its translation: CASSQDSEETQYF. The chain combines TRBV4-1 with TRBJ2-5, with a weak D call TRBD2 (5 bases). The CDR3 has 13 amino acids. Deletions cut 3 bases from V and 3 bases from J, with 8 bases between. The V gene's germline CDR1 is MGHRA and CDR2 YSYEKL.

This clone was seen once. The rearrangement uses TRBV2 and TRBJ1-5; D perhaps matches TRBD1 (5 bases). This CDR3 comprises 14 residues. V dropped 5 bases and J dropped 5 bases, with 13 bases sitting between them. Germline CDR1 SNHLY, CDR2 FYNNEI. The CDR3, as DNA: TGTGCCAGCAGTCCCCCCGGGGGAGATCAGCCCCAGCATTTT. Translated, it gives CASSPPGGDQPQHF.

The V gene is TRBV9, the J gene TRBJ1-2, with D perhaps TRBD1 (5 bases). The V end lost 2 bases, the J end lost 0 bases, and 11 bases lay between the germline ends. Germline V gene data show CDR1 as SGDLS and CDR2 as YYNGEE. The CDR3 spans 15 residues. The CDR3 is CASSVGGEANYGYTF. The CDR3 bases are TGTGCCAGCAGCGTTGGGGGGGAAGCTAACTATGGCTACACCTTC.

Comment on this clone: The sample carries other DNA sequences with the same CDR3. The chain carries TRBV7-2 and TRBJ1-6; no firm D call. V lost 3 bases to trimming and J lost 2 bases, with 8 bases between them. Germline CDR1 SGHTA, CDR2 FQGNSA. This CDR3 region has 15 residues. The CDR3 region is CASSLGGPYNSPLHF. In DNA, the CDR3 is TGTGCCAGCAGCTTGGGCGGTCCCTATAATTCACCCCTCCACTTT.

This sequence joins TRBV28 and TRBJ1-1; no clear D gene. Trimming took 6 bases from V and 1 from J, leaving 6 bases between them. This CDR3 contains 12 residues. Germline V CDR1 and CDR2: MDHEN, SYDVKM. Here the CDR3 DNA reads TGTGCCAGCAGAACTTCGAACACTGAAGCTTTCTTT. This encodes CASRTSNTEAFF.

The chain uses TRBV29-1 and TRBJ2-5, with D tentatively TRBD2 (5 bases). The germline V gene encodes CDR1 SQVTM and CDR2 ANQGSEA. The V end lost 4 bases, the J end lost 2 bases, and 8 bases lay between the germline ends. This CDR3 contains 12 residues. Here the CDR3 DNA reads TGCAGCGTTGGTCCGGGGCAAGAGACCCAGTACTTC. Its translation: CSVGPGQETQYF.

The V and J genes are TRBV29-1 and TRBJ2-1; D is unresolved. V shed 7 bases and J shed 4 bases, with 11 bases lying between them. This CDR3 has 12 residues. Germline V lookup: CDR1 SQVTM, CDR2 ANQGSEA. Here the CDR3 DNA reads TGCAGCGCCGTCTTGGAGTACAATGAGCAGTTCTTC. This translates into CSAVLEYNEQFF.

The chain couples TRBV6-6 to TRBJ2-6; the D is unclear. The CDR3 has 15 amino acids. Trimming took 6 bases from V and 1 from J, leaving 10 bases between them. Germline V CDR1 and CDR2: MNHNY, SVGAGI (reference sequence). The CDR3 is CASRYPQSGANVLTF. CDR3 coding DNA: TGTGCCAGCAGGTATCCCCAATCTGGGGCCAACGTCCTGACTTTC.

This chain joins TRBV7-3 and TRBJ2-5; possibly TRBD1 for D (5 bases). V lost 2 bases, J lost 5 bases, and 12 bases lay in between. From germline, CDR1 is SGHTA and CDR2 FQGTGA. The CDR3 has 14 amino acids. The CDR3 DNA follows: TGTGCCAGCAGCTTAGGTCAGGGCGCGGAGACCCAGTACTTC. It specifies CASSLGQGAETQYF.

V usage is TRBV21-1 and J usage is TRBJ2-5; the table names TRBD1, a call not compared with the DNA. TRBV21-1 has pseudogene status. CDR3 length: 12 amino acids. The CDR3 region is CAPRLGEETQYF. CDR3 nucleotides: TGTGCCCCCCGTCTAGGGGAAGAGACCCAGTACTTC.

The rearrangement links TRBV10-3 to TRBJ1-5; no firm D call. The germline V gene has CDR1 ENHRY and CDR2 SYGVKD. There are 14 residues in the CDR3. The V end was cut by 6 bases, the J end by 4 bases, with 13 bases between. The CDR3 coding sequence is TGTGCCATCAGCCCGGACCAGTCTAATCAGCCCCAGCATTTT. Translated: CAISPDQSNQPQHF.

The chain links TRBV6-6 to TRBJ2-6; unclear D gene. Germline CDR1 is MNHNY and CDR2 is SVGAGI (reference sequence). V lost 0 bases and J 0 bases, leaving 3 bases between the germline ends. The CDR3 extends over 15 amino acids. The DNA for the CDR3 is TGTGCCAGCAGTTACTCTGCCTCTGGGGCCAACGTCCTGACTTTC. It encodes CASSYSASGANVLTF.

J is TRBJ2-5 and V is TRBV28; D remains ambiguous. Germline-derived CDR1 and CDR2 are MDHEN and SYDVKM. V shed 5 bases and J shed 13 bases, with 17 bases lying between them. CDR3 length: 12 amino acids. This CDR3 reads CASSPSWGNLYF. Written as DNA, the CDR3 is TGTGCCAGCAGTCCGTCTTGGGGAAATCTGTACTTC.

The V gene is TRBV28, the J gene TRBJ1-3; D might be TRBD1 (5 bases). V was cut by 3 bases and J by 0 bases, with 27 bases left in between. The CDR3 runs 21 residues. Per germline, CDR1 MDHEN and CDR2 SYDVKM. This chain's CDR3 is CASSLIHLINRDGLSGNTIYF. CDR3 bases: TGTGCCAGCAGTTTGATCCACCTAATAAACCGGGACGGCCTCTCTGGAAACACCATATATTTT.

The CDR3 here is CASSFGGRGSPLHF. Written as DNA, the CDR3 is TGTGCCAGCAGCTTTGGAGGGAGAGGGTCACCCCTCCACTTT. The chain is built from TRBV7-6 and TRBJ1-6; D not certain. V lost 3 bases and J 10 bases, leaving 13 bases between the germline ends. The CDR3 is made up of 14 amino acids. Germline V gene sequence: CDR1 SGHVS, CDR2 FNYEAQ.

V and J are TRBV29-1 and TRBJ2-3, with D unresolved. CDR1 is SQVTM, CDR2 ANQGSEA, per germline. V shed 7 bases and J shed 2 bases, with 7 bases lying between them. CDR3 size: 11 residues. This CDR3 reads CSADTTDTQYF. The CDR3 DNA is TGCAGCGCCGACACCACAGATACGCAGTATTTT.

The chain employs TRBV5-1 and TRBJ1-4, with D perhaps TRBD1 (5 bases). With 5 bases removed from V and 8 bases from J, the gap between germline ends came to 13 bases. Germline V gives CDR1 SGHRS, CDR2 YFSETQ. The CDR3 spans 13 residues. CDR3 sequence reads: CASRRGGEEKLFF. The DNA for the CDR3 is TGCGCCAGCAGGAGGGGCGGCGAAGAAAAACTGTTTTTT.

The CDR3 DNA is TGTGCCAGTCGCTACCGGGGCGAAGTGGAGCAGTACGTC. Its translation: CASRYRGEVEQYV. This sequence joins TRBV7-2 and TRBJ2-7; the D gene could be TRBD1 or TRBD2 (5 bases each). Per germline, CDR1 SGHTA and CDR2 FQGNSA. V shed 9 bases and J shed 7 bases, with 19 bases lying between them. This CDR3 contains 13 residues.

The gene calls are TRBV19 and TRBJ2-2; D not certain. Germline V gene data show CDR1 as LNHDA and CDR2 as SQIVND (reference sequence). Trimming shortened V by 2 bases and J by 0 bases, and 7 bases separated the two germline ends. CDR3 size: 15 residues. The CDR3 reads CASSIWHANTGELFF. The CDR3 nucleotides are TGTGCCAGTAGTATATGGCACGCGAACACCGGGGAGCTGTTTTTT.

This clone was detected a few times. The CDR3 coding sequence is TGCAGTAGCGGGGTGTACAATGAGCAGTTCTTC. It specifies CSSGVYNEQFF. The J gene is TRBJ2-1, the V gene TRBV20-1; TRBD2 matches 7 bases. After removal of 8 bases from V and 4 bases from J, the junction contained 2 bases not matched to a gene. The length of the CDR3 is 11 residues. The V gene's germline CDR1 is DFQATT and CDR2 SNEGSKA (reference sequence).

This clone was seen a few times. This sample includes further DNA sequences coding for the same CDR3. The rearrangement links TRBV4-2 to TRBJ1-2; no definite D call. Germline V CDR1 and CDR2: LGHNA, YNFKEQ. Trimming pared 0 bases from V and 4 bases from J, leaving 6 bases between. The CDR3 is 13 residues long. CDR3 in DNA: TGTGCCAGCAGCCAAGATTACAGCTATGGCTACACCTTC. As protein: CASSQDYSYGYTF.

In its sample, this clone was seen once. The chain has TRBV5-1 and TRBJ2-7; D is ambiguous. CDR1 and CDR2 from the germline V gene are SGHRS and YFSETQ. V lost 8 bases and J 7 bases, leaving 10 bases between the germline ends. The CDR3 sequence is 10 residues long. CDR3 nucleotides: TGCGCCAGGTCCTTGGGTGAGCAGTACTTC. This sequence encodes CARSLGEQYF.

V gene TRBV6-2 or TRBV6-3 combines with J gene TRBJ1-2; D remains unclear. The CDR3 sequence is 13 residues long. The germline CDR1 and CDR2 sequences are MNHEY and SVGEGT. V was pared by 0 bases and J by 4 bases, with 6 bases between. Here the CDR3 reads CASSYSMSYGYTF. The CDR3 DNA reads as TGTGCCAGCAGTTACTCGATGAGCTATGGCTACACCTTC.

CDR3 loop: CASSLNPAVDTQYF. CDR3 DNA: TGTGCCAGCAGCTTAAACCCCGCCGTAGATACGCAGTATTTT. The chain uses TRBV7-2 and TRBJ2-3; no reliable D call. Germline lookup yields CDR1 SGHTA and CDR2 FQGNSA. V was pared by 2 bases and J by 5 bases, with 11 bases between. The CDR3 length is 14 residues.

This chain uses TRBV5-8 with TRBJ1-5; D gene ambiguous. Germline V gives CDR1 SGHTS, CDR2 YDEGEE. The ends were cut back, 1 base at V and 2 bases at J, with 7 bases in the middle. CDR3 size: 14 residues. The CDR3 is CASSLLWGNQPQHF. CDR3 nucleotides: TGTGCCAGCAGCTTGTTGTGGGGCAATCAGCCCCAGCATTTT.